The present TCR beta chain was sequenced within a study of shared clonotypes between healthy human individuals. Study results and limitations: Shared clonotypes: approximately 4.5% naive CD4, under 4% naive CD8, around 2.4% memory CD4, around 0.4% memory CD8. The generation probabilities recorded for non-shared clonotypes fell below those of clonotypes shared by all four donors. Tissue TCR repertoires likely differ from these blood-only repertoires.

Some clones are missing from TCRdb's copy, which holds only in-frame ones; the method was immunoSEQ multiplex PCR. The profile shows approximately 710,000 clones, 90% of them singletons. Germline V CDR1 and CDR2: MNHEY, SMNVEV (reference sequence). There are 12 residues in the CDR3. After removal of 6 bases from V and 6 bases from J, the junction contained 2 bases not matched to a gene. Healthy HIV-negative adults with no recent acute infections or vaccinations were recruited as donors. Of note for this clone: Its matching antigen is unknown.

The V and J genes are TRBV27 and TRBJ1-5; 7 bases are shared with TRBD1. Sequenced sample: memory CD8+ T cells from PBMCs. Subset given: CD45RO+ cells pooled with CCR7-negative TemRA cells. The sequence came from a young man in good health. Some clones in this sample may be carry-over from other donors' samples. CDR3 in amino acids: CASRNRGQPQHF. CDR3 bases: TGTGCCAGCAGGAACAGGGGTCAGCCCCAGCATTTT.